This T cell receptor beta chain came from a study of blood T cell repertoires in COVID-19. About the study: Sources were T cells, B-cell-depleted T cells, or PBMCs; the material itself was cDNA or gDNA.

In the study's own analysis: By means of reference gene primer amplification, nucleated cell counts were estimated. The table came from immunoSEQ multiplex PCR; TCRdb's copy has only in-frame clones and leaves some out. V, J and clone size derive from that table, while D and trimming were established from the DNA sequence. This table holds around 200,000 clones, roughly 84% found once. This clone has just a few counts. The J segment lost 5 bases and the V segment lost 3 bases, leaving 8 bases of the junction unmatched. The CDR3 is made up of 15 amino acids. The germline V gene encodes CDR1 LGHDT and CDR2 YNNKEL (reference sequence).

The sequence was obtained from a woman aged 80 or older with acute or convalescent COVID-19. The sample consisted of peripheral blood. The chain combines TRBV3-1 (or the pseudogene TRBV3-2) with TRBJ1-1; 8 nucleotides agree with TRBD1. CDR3 sequence reads: CASSHGQGGRTEAFF. In DNA form, the CDR3 reads TGTGCCAGCAGCCACGGACAGGGAGGTAGGACTGAAGCTTTCTTT.